This T cell receptor beta chain was sequenced for a study of beta chain features in type 1 diabetes. General study results and limits: TCRB CDR3s were moderately but significantly shorter in Type 1 diabetes patients in all four CD4+ subsets. Patients' naive, central memory and Treg TCRB repertoires seemed closer to one another than those of healthy donors.

Sequenced material consisted of expressed TCRB transcripts (all of the isolated RNA was reverse transcribed). Generated by immunoSEQ multiplex PCR, the TCRdb table keeps only in-frame clones and is missing some. Of fewer than 200,000 clones in the sample, about 9.4% are singletons; the top ten hold approximately 0.46%. There are 12 residues in the CDR3. Germline V gene lookup returns CDR1 SGHRS and CDR2 YFSETQ. V dropped 5 bases and J dropped 4 bases, with 8 bases sitting between them. This clone was recorded a few times. The antigen is unknown. The sequence was obtained from a man aged 25-45 years with type 1 diabetes. The rearrangement uses TRBV5-1 and TRBJ2-3; no reliable D call. Sequenced material: central memory CD4+ T cells from blood. The CDR3 loop reads CASSRRSDTQYF. CDR3 nucleotides: TGCGCCAGCAGTCGTAGATCAGATACGCAGTATTTT.